These 11 T cell receptor beta chains were sequenced from one sample in a study of identical twins. TCRdb redid the calling of the 5' RACE reads with MiXCR, one entry per CDR3 protein. The sample comprises some 900,000 distinct CDR3 sequences, approximately 13% of which are singletons, and 1.5% to 2% rests with the top ten. A further study also used this sample, focusing on yellow fever vaccine responses in identical twins.

Sample: PBMCs. These receptors originate from a woman between 18 and 30 years old in good health.

CDR3 amino acids: CASSLATSPSGANVLTF. The CDR3 DNA is TGCGCCAGCAGCTTGGCCACATCGCCCTCTGGGGCCAACGTCCTGACTTTC. J is TRBJ2-6 and V is TRBV5-1; D not resolved. The CDR3 has 17 amino acids. Trimming removed 0 bases at V and 0 bases at J, with 10 bases between. The V gene's germline CDR1 is SGHRS and CDR2 YFSETQ.

This clonotype has ten or more counts. CDR3 sequence: CSVKGGSGDTDTQYF. In DNA form, the CDR3 reads TGCAGTGTGAAGGGGGGCAGCGGAGACACAGATACGCAGTATTTT. The chain uses TRBV20-1 and TRBJ2-3; D could derive from TRBD1 or TRBD2 (6 bases each). Trimming took 7 bases from V and 2 from J, leaving 19 bases between them. The CDR3 sequence is 15 residues long. From germline, CDR1 is DFQATT and CDR2 SNEGSKA (reference sequence).

This clonotype has only one observation. This rearrangement joins TRBV19 to TRBJ1-2; D uncertain. CDR3 length: 11 residues. Germline loops: CDR1 LNHDA, CDR2 SQIVND (reference sequence). Trimming cost V 3 bases and J 7 bases, with 6 bases left between them. CDR3 bases: TGTGCCAGTAGTATTTTTGGTGGCTACACCTTC. This translates into CASSIFGGYTF.

This clonotype was detected only a few times. The rearrangement joins TRBV4-1 to TRBJ2-6; no clear D. The germline V gene has CDR1 MGHRA and CDR2 YSYEKL. Trimming shortened V by 1 base and J by 1 base, and 8 bases separated the two germline ends. The CDR3 loop spans 16 amino acids. The CDR3 DNA is TGCGCCAGCAGCCAAGCCACTAAGTCTGGGGCCAACGTCCTGACTTTC. Encoded protein: CASSQATKSGANVLTF.

This clonotype turned up a few times. V usage is TRBV5-1 and J usage is TRBJ2-7, with 12 bases fitting TRBD1. Germline assignment: CDR1 SGHRS and CDR2 YFSETQ. The CDR3 consists of 16 residues. With V trimmed by 0 bases and J by 6 bases, 7 bases remained unmatched. The CDR3 reads CASSLEPGTGGSEQYV. CDR3 coding DNA: TGCGCCAGCAGCTTGGAACCCGGGACAGGGGGCAGCGAGCAGTACGTC.

This clonotype occurred a few times. V gene TRBV9 combines with J gene TRBJ2-3; unclear D gene. The CDR3 has 14 amino acids. Trimming removed 0 bases from V and 2 bases from J, with 7 bases in between. CDR1 and CDR2 from the germline V gene are SGDLS and YYNGEE. The CDR3 sequence is CASSVVPVTDTQYF. CDR3 nucleotide sequence: TGTGCCAGCAGCGTAGTCCCTGTCACAGATACGCAGTATTTT. The full variable domain, with the rest looked up from reference TRBV9 and TRBJ2-3, is DSGVTQTPKHLITATGQRVTLRCSPRSGDLSVYWYQQSLDQGLQFLIQYYNGEERAKGNILERFSAQQFPDLHSELNLSSLELGDSALYFCASSVVPVTDTQYFGPGTRLTVL.

This chain links TRBV12-5 with TRBJ2-5; 7 bases map to TRBD1. There are 14 residues in the CDR3. Trimming cost V 5 bases and J 1 base; bases outside gene matches: 4. Germline CDR1 reads LGHNT; CDR2 reads FRNRAP. CDR3 region: CASGPGTAQETQYF. The CDR3 DNA reads as TGTGCTAGTGGTCCCGGGACAGCCCAAGAGACCCAGTACTTC.

This clonotype has more than one count but fewer than ten. This chain uses TRBV6-5 with TRBJ1-1, with 7 bases identical to TRBD1. This CDR3 is built from 12 residues. CDR1 is MNHEY and CDR2 is SVGAGI in the germline V gene. V lost 4 bases and J lost 10; bases outside the gene matches: 6. CDR3 sequence reads: CASSSAGGRAFF. In DNA, the CDR3 is TGTGCCAGCAGTTCGGCAGGGGGTCGAGCTTTCTTT.

This clonotype was counted between two and nine times. The V and J genes are TRBV7-6 and TRBJ2-5, with D maybe TRBD2 (7 bases). CDR3 length: 15 amino acids. With 5 bases removed from V and 1 base from J, the gap between germline ends came to 14 bases. Germline V gives CDR1 SGHVS, CDR2 FNYEAQ. Here the CDR3 reads CASSGGRGTQETQYF. The CDR3 DNA reads as TGTGCCAGCAGCGGGGGGAGGGGGACCCAAGAGACCCAGTACTTC.

The sample holds a few counts of this clonotype. V and J are TRBV6-1 and TRBJ2-1, with 7 bases identical to TRBD1. The CDR3 runs to 15 residues. Per germline, CDR1 MNHNS and CDR2 SASEGT. V lost 4 bases to trimming and J lost 7 bases; unmatched junction nucleotides: 10. The CDR3 loop is CASSVIRAGGNEQFF. CDR3 nucleotide sequence: TGTGCCAGCAGTGTCATTAGGGCAGGGGGTAATGAGCAGTTCTTC.

CDR3 protein: CASTTPQLYEQYF. The CDR3 region has the DNA TGTGCCAGCACTACCCCCCAGTTATACGAGCAGTACTTC. The chain uses TRBV7-9 and TRBJ2-7, with no clear D. The CDR3 has 13 amino acids. Germline CDR1 is SEHNR and CDR2 is FQNEAQ (reference sequence). Trimming removed 7 bases at V and 4 bases at J, with 14 bases between.